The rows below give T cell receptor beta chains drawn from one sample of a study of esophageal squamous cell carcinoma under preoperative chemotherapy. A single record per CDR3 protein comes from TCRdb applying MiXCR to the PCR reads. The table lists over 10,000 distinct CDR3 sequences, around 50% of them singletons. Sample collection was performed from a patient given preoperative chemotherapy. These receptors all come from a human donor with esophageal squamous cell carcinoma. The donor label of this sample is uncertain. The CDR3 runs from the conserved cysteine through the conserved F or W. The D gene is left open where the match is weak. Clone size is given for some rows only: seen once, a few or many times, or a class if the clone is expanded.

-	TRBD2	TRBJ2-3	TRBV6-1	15	TGTGCCAGCAGTGTGGCTAGCGGGGGCAAAAATACGCAGTATTTT	CASSVASGGKNTQYF
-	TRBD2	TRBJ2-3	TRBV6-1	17	TGTGCCAGCACGTCGGGGGACGGGGGGTCAGACAAAGATACGCAGTATTTT	CASTSGDGGSDKDTQYF
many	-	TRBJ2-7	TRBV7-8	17	TGTGCCAGCAGCTTCAACCCCGGGGCTGGCTCCTACAATGAGCAGTACTTC	CASSFNPGAGSYNEQYF
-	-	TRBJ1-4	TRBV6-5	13	TGTGCCAGCAGTTACCGGACGGGTGAAAAACTGTTTTTT	CASSYRTGEKLFF
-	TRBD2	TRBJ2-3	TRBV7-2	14	TGTGCCAGCAGCTTCGGGGGGTCCACAGATACGCAGTATTTT	CASSFGGSTDTQYF
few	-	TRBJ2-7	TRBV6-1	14	TGTGCCAGTAGCGAGACATCCCGCTCCTACGAGCAGTACTTC	CASSETSRSYEQYF
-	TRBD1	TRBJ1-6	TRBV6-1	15	TGTGCCAGCAGCAGTTTGGGACAGCTAAATTCACCCCTCCACTTT	CASSSLGQLNSPLHF
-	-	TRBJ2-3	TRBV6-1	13	TGTGCCAGCCAGGGGTTATCCTACGATACGCAGTTTTTC	CASQGLSYDTQFF
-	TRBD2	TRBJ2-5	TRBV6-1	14	TGTGCCAGCAGTCCCAGCGGGAGAGAAGAGACCCAGTACTTC	CASSPSGREETQYF
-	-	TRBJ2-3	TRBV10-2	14	TGCCCCAGCATCGAGGCTCTGGGCACAGGGACGCAGTTTTTT	CPSIEALGTGTQFF
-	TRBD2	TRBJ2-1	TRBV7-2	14	TGTGCCAACAGCCGCGGGGCGGGAGAATGTGAGCAGTTTTTC	CANSRGAGECEQFF
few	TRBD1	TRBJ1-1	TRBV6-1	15	TGTGCCAGCCTCCCCTGGACAGGGGGGGACACTGAAGCTTTCTTT	CASLPWTGGDTEAFF
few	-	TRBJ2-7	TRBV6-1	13	TGTGCCAGCAGTGACGGATACGGTAGCGAGCAGTACTTC	CASSDGYGSEQYF
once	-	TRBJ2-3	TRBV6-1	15	TGTGCCAGCAGCCACGAGCATGCGAACACAGATAAGCAGTATTTT	CASSHEHANTDKQYF
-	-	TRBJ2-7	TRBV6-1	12	TGTGCCAGCAGTCGGTTCGCTGGTGAGCAGTACTTC	CASSRFAGEQYF
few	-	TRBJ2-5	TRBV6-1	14	TGTGCCAGCAGTGAATTGGGTAGAGGGGAGACCCAGTACTTC	CASSELGRGETQYF
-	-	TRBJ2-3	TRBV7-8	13	TGTGCCAGCAGCTTAGTAAAGGGAGATACGCAGTATTTT	CASSLVKGDTQYF
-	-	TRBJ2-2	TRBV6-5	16	TGTGCCAGCAGTTTCCGTGACCGTGCGAACAACAAGGAGCTGTTTTTC	CASSFRDRANNKELFF
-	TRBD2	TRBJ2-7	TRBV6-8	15	TGTGCCAGGGGGCTCGGGGGAGGGGACCAAGATACGCAGTACTTC	CARGLGGGDQDTQYF
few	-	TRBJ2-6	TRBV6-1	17	TGTGCCAGCAGTGAAGGTTGGGGGAGCACTGGGGCCAACGTCCTGACTTTC	CASSEGWGSTGANVLTF
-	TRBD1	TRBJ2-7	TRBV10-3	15	TGTGCCGGGGGTGCCGGGACAGGGGGCACAGATACGCAGTACTTC	CAGGAGTGGTDTQYF
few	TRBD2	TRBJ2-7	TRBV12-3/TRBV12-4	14	TGTGCCAGCAGTTTAGCGGGAGGGCCATCCGAGCAGTACTTC	CASSLAGGPSEQYF
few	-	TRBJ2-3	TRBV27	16	TGTGCCAGCAGTCAGGGTGTCCAGGTGAGCACAGAGACGCAGTATTTC	CASSQGVQVSTETQYF